These T cell receptor beta chains were read from a single sample in a study of CD8 T cells in Susac syndrome. TCRdb called the immunoSEQ multiplex PCR reads again in MiXCR, with one record for every CDR3 protein. The data hold approximately 170,000 distinct CDR3 sequences, with about 91% observed a single time. Material for sequencing was CD4+ T cells from PBMCs. The receptors were gathered from a human donor in good health. The conserved cysteine and the conserved F or W are not part of the CDR3 here.

TRBV14 ASSQYDQPRYGYT
TRBV20-1 SASTSNTEAF
TRBV3-1 ASRTTSGRDTGELF
TRBV3-1 ASSQRAGRTDTQY
TRBV5-1 ASSLGGDQTQY
TRBV6-2/TRBV6-3 ASSYGYEQF
TRBV9 ASSVRKAGGPRVQY
TRBV5-1 ASSSAGTGVLLNFYEQY
TRBV24-1 ATSEGVNYGYT
TRBV11-3 ASSRAGTGTYEQY
TRBV7-9 ASSPRGAEGYGYT
TRBV5-1 ASSLSEPTGEAF
TRBV4-3 ASSQAPAGGSSSYEQY
TRBV7-2 ASSRDRVGYEQY
TRBV30 AWSGTDGQPQH
TRBV6-2/TRBV6-3 ASTPGRGSDTQY
TRBV28 ASSADRALGAF
TRBV5-4 ASSLDTGDRTDTQY
TRBV24-1 ATSVSGLLGETQY
TRBV6-2/TRBV6-3 ASSYSGAGVQPQH
TRBV5-1 ASSTGTSATGELF
TRBV6-5 ASKKGRQTNQPQH
TRBV5-6 ASSFLGQGTSGELF
TRBV2 ASIPSQGAVYGYT
TRBV7-2 ASSSPGVGETQY
TRBV5-1 ASSPGATGELF
TRBV12-3/TRBV12-4 ASRGNSYNEQF
TRBV2 ASSELGGRSSGGTRNEQF
TRBV7-9 ASSLAPLTRTDTQY
TRBV3-1 ASSQGPGTGVPF
TRBV7-2 ASRIRTGAPGELF
TRBV5-4 ASSLDLRDVDTQY
TRBV10-3 AILGQGLQETQY
TRBV12-3/TRBV12-4 ASSWTGHGYT
TRBV6-5 ASSRQGGHNEQF